This T cell receptor beta chain appears in the sequencing data of a study of T-cell reconstitution after alpha-beta-depleted transplantation in children. Trimming pared 1 base from V and 0 bases from J, leaving 11 bases between. Germline values: CDR1 SGHVS, CDR2 FQNEAQ. The CDR3 consists of 16 residues. The TCRbeta library was prepared with unique molecular identifiers. TCRdb re-called the PCR reads through MiXCR, storing one row per CDR3 protein. The sample has 250,000 to 400,000 distinct CDR3 sequences; approximately 23% are singletons. This chain joins TRBV7-8 and TRBJ2-3; weak D call: TRBD2 (6 bases). The sample here was PBMCs, mostly from graft donor cells, taken 180 days after TCRalphabeta/CD19-depleted stem cell transplant. This TCR was sampled from a male patient younger than 18 who had a stem cell transplant for acute lymphoblastic leukemia, so the T cells may come from the graft donor. The CDR3 DNA is TGTGCCAGCAGCTTAGTGCGTGGGACTAGCACAGATACGCAGTATTTT. It translates to CASSLVRGTSTDTQYF.